This T cell receptor (beta chain) comes out of a study of control samples from healthy donors and cancer patients (dated by TCRdb to about 2020). With respect to this clone: Its binding antigen is unknown. No much larger clonotype is one base removed from it; base qualities were not supplied.

The CDR3 starts with the cysteine, ends with the phenylalanine, and has 13 residues. The sequence is cut down to CDR3 DNA, 39 bases in frame from base 1. Looking up the germline V gene yields CDR1 SGDLS and CDR2 YYNGEE. V gives up 4 bases and J gives up 6 bases, and the segment between their germline ends measures 11 bases. The library was built by means of the immunoSEQ multiplex PCR assay. Entries here come from immuneACCESS through TCRdb and include only in-frame sequences with V and J called. Some clones fail to appear in such tables; in the studies checked, an unresolved V gene covers under half of the shortfall, and the cause of the remainder is unknown. The sample yields 120,000 or so clones; roughly 95% were counted once. The ten largest clones represent 3.6% of the sample.

Material for sequencing was blood. The chain joins TRBV9 to TRBJ1-5; no D gene can be assigned with confidence. This sequence originates from a man younger than 45 in good health. The nucleotide sequence reads TGTGCCAGCAGCACCTCGATTGGTCAGCCCCAGCATTTT. The resulting protein is CASSTSIGQPQHF.